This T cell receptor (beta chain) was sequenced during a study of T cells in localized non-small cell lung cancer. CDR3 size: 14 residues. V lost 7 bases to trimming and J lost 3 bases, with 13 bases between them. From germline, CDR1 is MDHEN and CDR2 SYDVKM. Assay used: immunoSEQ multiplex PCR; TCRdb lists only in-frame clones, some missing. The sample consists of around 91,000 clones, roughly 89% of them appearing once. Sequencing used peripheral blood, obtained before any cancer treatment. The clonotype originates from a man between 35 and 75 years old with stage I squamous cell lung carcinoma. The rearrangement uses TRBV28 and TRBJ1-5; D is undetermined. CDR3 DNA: TGTGCCAGCATTAGAGCTGGTAACAATCAGCCCCAGCATTTT. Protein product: CASIRAGNNQPQHF. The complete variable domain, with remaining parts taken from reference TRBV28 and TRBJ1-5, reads DVKVTQSSRYLVKRTGEKVFLECVQDMDHENMFWYRQDPGLGLRLIYFSYDVKMKEKGDIPEGYSVSREKKERFSLILESASTNQTSMYLCASIRAGNNQPQHFGDGTRLSIL.